This entry lists 4 T cell receptor beta chains sequenced from one sample in a study of CD8+ T cells in alopecia areata. Reverse transcription of extracted RNA yielded cDNA, which provided the sequencing template. Measured with immunoSEQ multiplex PCR; TCRdb has only the in-frame clones, and not every one. Of 190,000 or so clones in the sample, about 60% are singletons; the top ten hold roughly 12%. The treatment was: oral pan-JAK inhibitor, 5-10 mg twice daily. The sequenced sample was CD8+ T cells sorted from blood, obtained at week 24, from a patient treated with tofacitinib. The receptor source for this set is a human donor with alopecia areata.

The gene calls are TRBV28 and TRBJ2-5, with 10 bases matching TRBD2. Trimming took 6 bases from V and 2 from J; bases not matched to a gene: 3. The length of the CDR3 is 14 residues. Per germline, CDR1 MDHEN and CDR2 SYDVKM. The CDR3 bases are TGTGCCAGCAGCTTGACTAGCGGGCAAGAGACCCAGTACTTC. Amino acid sequence: CASSLTSGQETQYF.

The rearrangement links TRBV4-1 to TRBJ1-1; D is ambiguous. The CDR3 consists of 11 residues. The V end was cut by 1 base, the J end by 12 bases, with 9 bases between. Per germline, CDR1 MGHRA and CDR2 YSYEKL. The CDR3 sequence is CASSQGPHSFF. The CDR3 region has the DNA TGCGCCAGCAGCCAAGGGCCTCATTCTTTCTTT.

V gene TRBV30 combines with J gene TRBJ2-1; D is possibly TRBD1 or TRBD2 (5 bases each). The CDR3 consists of 11 residues. Per the germline V gene, CDR1 is GTSNPN and CDR2 is SVGIG (reference sequence). V was trimmed by 0 bases and J by 10 bases, leaving 7 bases between them. CDR3 nucleotides: TGTGCCTGGAGTGTGGGGGTCGAGCAGTTCTTC. It specifies CAWSVGVEQFF.

The V gene is TRBV6-4, the J gene TRBJ1-1, with 9 bases aligning to TRBD1. Germline V CDR1 and CDR2: MRHNA, SNTAGT. Trimming cost V 5 bases and J 3 bases; bases outside gene matches: 1. This CDR3 region has 13 residues. The CDR3 coding sequence is TGTGCCAGCAGTAGACAGGGGGACACTGAAGCTTTCTTT. Protein: CASSRQGDTEAFF.